The clone carrying this T cell receptor (beta chain) was seen only a few times. Its antigen is still unknown. The CDR3 length is 17 residues. The germline V gene has CDR1 KGHSH and CDR2 LQKENI. This entry is derived from a study of blood T cells in healthy people across ages. Then a second PCR, running roughly 6 to 12 cycles, was carried out with a sample-barcoded 5' primer and a J-beta primer mix. TCRdb called the 5' RACE reads again in MiXCR, with one record for every CDR3 protein. In the table there are about 640,000 distinct CDR3 sequences, roughly 58% of which are singletons. Study observations and caveats: Researchers report that TCR beta diversity correlated strongly with naive T cell percentage.

This TCR came from a man between 60 and 70 years old in good health. Sequencing used blood. The rearrangement joins TRBV18 to TRBJ2-7; D may be TRBD1 (5 bases). The J call may be in error: the DNA end matches TRBJ2-4 better. Written as DNA, the CDR3 is TGTGCCAGCTCACCACCGGCAGGGCAACCGACCGAAAACATTCAGTACTTC. Translation gives CASSPPAGQPTENIQYF.